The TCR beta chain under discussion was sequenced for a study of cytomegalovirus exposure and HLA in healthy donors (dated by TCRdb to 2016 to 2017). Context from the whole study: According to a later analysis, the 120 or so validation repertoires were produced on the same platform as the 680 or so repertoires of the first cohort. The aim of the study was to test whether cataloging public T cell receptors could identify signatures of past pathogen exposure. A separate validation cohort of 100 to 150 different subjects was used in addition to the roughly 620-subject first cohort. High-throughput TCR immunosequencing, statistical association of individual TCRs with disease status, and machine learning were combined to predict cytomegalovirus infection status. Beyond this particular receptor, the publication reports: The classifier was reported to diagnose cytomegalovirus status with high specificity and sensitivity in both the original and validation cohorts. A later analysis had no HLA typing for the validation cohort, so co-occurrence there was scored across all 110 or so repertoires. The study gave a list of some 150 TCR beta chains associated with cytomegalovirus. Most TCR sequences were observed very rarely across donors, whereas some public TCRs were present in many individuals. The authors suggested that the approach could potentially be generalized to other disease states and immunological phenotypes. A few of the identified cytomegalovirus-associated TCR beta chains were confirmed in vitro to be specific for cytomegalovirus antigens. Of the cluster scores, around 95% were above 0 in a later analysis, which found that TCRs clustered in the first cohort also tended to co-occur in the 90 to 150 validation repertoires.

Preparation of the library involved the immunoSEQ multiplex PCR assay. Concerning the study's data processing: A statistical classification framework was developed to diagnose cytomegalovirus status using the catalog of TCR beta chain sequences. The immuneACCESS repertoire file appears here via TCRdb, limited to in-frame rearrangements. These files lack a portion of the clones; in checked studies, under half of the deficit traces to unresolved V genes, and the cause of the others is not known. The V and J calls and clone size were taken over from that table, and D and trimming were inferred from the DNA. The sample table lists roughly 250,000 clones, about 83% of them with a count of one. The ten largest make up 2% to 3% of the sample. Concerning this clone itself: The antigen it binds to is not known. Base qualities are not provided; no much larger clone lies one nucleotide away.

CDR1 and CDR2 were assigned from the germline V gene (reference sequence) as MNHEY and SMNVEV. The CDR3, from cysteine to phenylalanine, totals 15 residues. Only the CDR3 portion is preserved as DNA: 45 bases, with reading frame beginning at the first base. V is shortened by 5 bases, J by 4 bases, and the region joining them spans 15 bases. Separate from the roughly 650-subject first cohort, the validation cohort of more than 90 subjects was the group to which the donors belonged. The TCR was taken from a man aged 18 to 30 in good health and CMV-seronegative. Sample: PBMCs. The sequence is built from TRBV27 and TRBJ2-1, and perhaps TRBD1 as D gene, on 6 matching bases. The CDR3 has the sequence CASSRIRDIYNEQFF. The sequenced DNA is TGTGCCAGCAGTCGCATCCGGGACATATACAATGAGCAGTTCTTC.